Listed here are 26 T cell receptor beta chains from one sample, sequenced in a study of OX40 agonist ivuxolimab in advanced cancers. The protocol was immunoSEQ multiplex PCR, while the TCRdb copy is restricted to in-frame clones and leaves out a portion. Of approximately 67,000 clones detected, 83% appear once; the ten largest clones hold approximately 2.3%. The sample in question was CD4+ or CD8+ T cells sorted from blood, obtained in a trial of the OX40 agonist ivuxolimab. Every receptor here comes from an adult with an advanced solid tumor such as melanoma, head and neck, liver or kidney cancer.

V usage is TRBV29-1 and J usage is TRBJ2-2; D call uncertain. The germline gives CDR1 SQVTM, CDR2 ANQGSEA. This CDR3 has 11 amino acids. V lost 7 bases to trimming and J lost 2 bases, with 5 bases between them. The CDR3 protein is CSASNTGELFF. Here the CDR3 DNA reads TGCAGCGCGAGTAACACCGGGGAGCTGTTTTTT.

The rearrangement uses TRBV15 and TRBJ2-1, with TRBD2 matching over 9 bases. V lost 6 bases to trimming and J lost 10 bases; unmatched junction nucleotides: 16. CDR1 and CDR2 from the germline V gene are LNHNV and YYDKDF (reference sequence). The CDR3 is 16 residues long. CDR3 in DNA: TGTGCCACCAGTCCTCCGCGGGCTAGCGGGATGGGGGAGCAGTTCTTC. It specifies CATSPPRASGMGEQFF.

The CDR3 nucleotides are TGTGCCAGCAGCTTAAACAGGGCCACCTACGAGCAGTACTTC. This translates into CASSLNRATYEQYF. V and J are TRBV7-2 and TRBJ2-7, with D tentatively TRBD1 (6 bases). Germline V lookup: CDR1 SGHTA, CDR2 FQGNSA. V lost 2 bases and J 2 bases, leaving 10 bases between the germline ends. The CDR3 spans 14 residues. Based on the CDR3 plus reference TRBV7-2 and TRBJ2-7, the full variable domain is GAGVSQSPSNKVTEKGKDVELRCDPISGHTALYWYRQSLGQGLEFLIYFQGNSAPDKSGLPSDRFSAERTGGSVSTLTIQRTQQEDSAVYLCASSLNRATYEQYFGPGTRLTVT.

The rearrangement joins TRBV9 to TRBJ2-2; D may be TRBD2 (5 bases). V was shortened by 0 bases and J by 4 bases, with 10 bases between the two germline ends. The CDR3 is made up of 15 amino acids. Germline V gene lookup returns CDR1 SGDLS and CDR2 YYNGEE. The CDR3 nucleotides are TGTGCCAGCAGCGTAGTGAGGGAAGGCACCGGGGAGCTGTTTTTT. This encodes CASSVVREGTGELFF.

In its sample, this clone was seen a few times. The J gene is TRBJ2-2, the V gene TRBV5-1, with D perhaps being TRBD1 or TRBD2 (6 bases each). The CDR3 runs to 17 residues. The germline V gene encodes CDR1 SGHRS and CDR2 YFSETQ. V lost 4 bases and J lost 7, with 23 bases in between. This CDR3 reads CASSPSGGTWRGGELFF. The CDR3 DNA reads as TGCGCCAGCAGCCCTTCCGGGGGCACCTGGAGGGGCGGGGAGCTGTTTTTT.

This chain uses TRBV7-6 with TRBJ1-1; D gene uncertain. This CDR3 contains 13 residues. V was trimmed by 0 bases and J by 1 base, leaving 3 bases between them. Germline V gene sequence: CDR1 SGHVS, CDR2 FNYEAQ. CDR3 sequence reads: CASSLAGNTEAFF. The CDR3 DNA is TGTGCCAGCAGCTTAGCCGGGAACACTGAAGCTTTCTTT.

The gene calls are TRBV5-8 and TRBJ1-2; perhaps TRBD1 as D (5 bases). The V gene lost 2 bases and the J gene lost 8 bases, with 28 bases spanning the gap. The CDR3 has 18 amino acids. The germline V gene has CDR1 SGHTS and CDR2 YDEGEE. This CDR3 reads CASSFGDRFNVRFGGYTF. As DNA, the CDR3 is TGTGCCAGCAGCTTTGGGGACCGCTTTAACGTGAGGTTCGGGGGCTACACCTTC.

The chain carries TRBV19 and TRBJ2-1; 9 bases align to TRBD2. The CDR3 spans 16 residues. V trimming: 7 bases; J trimming: 6 bases; junction bases outside the gene matches: 13. Per germline, CDR1 LNHDA and CDR2 SQIVND (reference sequence). CDR3 DNA: TGTGCCAGTAATGCCGCGGGAGGGCCTACTTTCAATGAGCAGTTCTTC. Translating gives CASNAAGGPTFNEQFF.

This clone was seen once. The rearrangement uses TRBV5-1 and TRBJ1-2; the match to TRBD1 covers 7 bases. Germline values: CDR1 SGHRS, CDR2 YFSETQ. The CDR3 totals 16 residues. Trimming removed 4 bases from V and 7 bases from J; junction bases left unmatched: 16. In DNA, the CDR3 is TGCGCCAGCAGCCTCCGGGACAGACATAGCGGGGGTGGCTACACCTTC. Residues: CASSLRDRHSGGGYTF.

This clone turned up a few times. This sequence joins TRBV2 and TRBJ2-7; 7 positions match TRBD2. Per the germline V gene, CDR1 is SNHLY and CDR2 is FYNNEI. Germline trimming cut 7 bases from V and 4 bases from J; bases unmatched to any gene: 13. This CDR3 is built from 15 residues. The CDR3 loop is CASMGVGSGEYEQYF. In nucleotides, the CDR3 is TGTGCCAGCATGGGGGTGGGGAGCGGGGAATACGAGCAGTACTTC.

This chain connects TRBV10-1 to TRBJ1-3, with a possible D match to TRBD1 (5 bases). This CDR3 is built from 15 residues. Trimming stripped 2 bases from V and 0 bases from J, with 8 bases between. Per the germline V gene, CDR1 is WNHNN and CDR2 is SYGVQD (reference sequence). The CDR3 sequence is CASSEQGYSGNTIYF. The DNA for the CDR3 is TGCGCCAGCAGTGAGCAGGGATACTCTGGAAACACCATATATTTT.

V gene TRBV7-2 combines with J gene TRBJ1-2, with D possibly TRBD1 on 6 matching bases. CDR3 length equals 14 residues. V was pared by 3 bases and J by 7 bases, with 15 bases between. CDR1 and CDR2 (germline): SGHTA, FQGNSA. CDR3 protein: CASSFQRDIRGYTF. The CDR3 DNA follows: TGTGCCAGCAGCTTTCAGAGGGACATACGTGGCTACACCTTC.

The chain employs TRBV5-1 and TRBJ2-7; D is undetermined. Germline CDR1 reads SGHRS; CDR2 reads YFSETQ. This CDR3 comprises 12 residues. Between the trimmed V and J ends, which lost 0 bases and 9 bases, there was a span of 10 bases. In DNA, the CDR3 is TGCGCCAGCAGCTTGGATAGCTTTGGGCAGTACTTC. This gives the protein CASSLDSFGQYF.

V usage is TRBV10-1 and J usage is TRBJ1-1; D is possibly TRBD1 (6 bases). Trimming pared 5 bases from V and 7 bases from J, leaving 26 bases between. The CDR3 is 17 residues long. Germline CDR1 is WNHNN and CDR2 is SYGVQD (reference sequence). CDR3 loop: CASSTGVVGATGREAFF. The DNA of the CDR3 is TGCGCCAGCAGTACAGGCGTTGTGGGGGCGACAGGTCGTGAAGCTTTCTTT.

This chain joins TRBV19 and TRBJ1-2; the D is unclear. Germline V CDR1 and CDR2: LNHDA, SQIVND (reference sequence). V was cut by 0 bases and J by 7 bases, with 12 bases left in between. CDR3 length equals 14 residues. The CDR3, as DNA: TGTGCCAGTAGTATAGATCCGGGATCGGGTGGCTACACCTTC. This encodes CASSIDPGSGGYTF.

V usage is TRBV7-9 and J usage is TRBJ1-5; the D is unclear. V was shortened by 5 bases and J by 0 bases, with 23 bases between the two germline ends. CDR3 length: 19 amino acids. The V gene's germline CDR1 is SEHNR and CDR2 FQNEAQ (reference sequence). The CDR3 DNA reads TGTGCCAGCAGCCCTCCCGCCGGCCGGCCCGCTTATAGCAATCAGCCCCAGCATTTT. The encoded protein is CASSPPAGRPAYSNQPQHF.

This chain uses TRBV19 with TRBJ2-7; possibly TRBD2 for D (7 bases). V lost 2 bases and J lost 3, with 20 bases in between. Germline CDR1 reads LNHDA; CDR2 reads SQIVND (reference sequence). This CDR3 region has 17 residues. Here the CDR3 reads CASSIRSGERGLYEQYF. The CDR3, as DNA: TGTGCCAGTAGTATAAGGAGCGGGGAACGGGGGCTCTACGAGCAGTACTTC.

V gene TRBV5-6 combines with J gene TRBJ2-7, with 11 bases identical to TRBD2. Per germline, CDR1 SGHDT and CDR2 YYEEEE. The ends lost 1 base at V and 3 bases at J; junction bases unmatched: 12. The CDR3 runs 18 residues. CDR3: CASSLRASGRRLDYEQYF. The CDR3 DNA reads as TGTGCCAGCAGCTTGAGGGCTAGCGGGAGGAGGCTCGACTACGAGCAGTACTTC.

This clone came up once. The chain's CDR3 is CASSSDGTNQETQYF. The CDR3 DNA is TGTGCCAGCAGCTCCGACGGGACAAACCAAGAGACCCAGTACTTC. The chain recombines TRBV11-2 with TRBJ2-5; TRBD1 is a possible D gene (6 bases). V was clipped by 4 bases and J by 0 bases, with 12 bases between them. Germline V gives CDR1 SGHAT, CDR2 FQNNGV. This CDR3 is built from 15 residues.

The rearrangement links TRBV9 to TRBJ2-7; 10 bases fit TRBD1. V was clipped by 0 bases and J by 4 bases; unmatched bases: 4. CDR1 SGDLS and CDR2 YYNGEE come from the germline V gene. The CDR3 consists of 15 residues. CDR3 sequence (DNA): TGTGCCAGCAGCGTAGCCGGACAGGGGGTTTACGAGCAGTACTTC. Protein product: CASSVAGQGVYEQYF.

The V gene is TRBV6-4, the J gene TRBJ2-1, with 9 bases that match TRBD2. Trimming took 4 bases from V and 5 from J; bases not matched to a gene: 6. The germline CDR1 and CDR2 sequences are MRHNA and SNTAGT. The CDR3 runs 15 residues. CDR3 nucleotide sequence: TGTGCCAGCAGTGGGGCTAGCGGGATTCACAATGAGCAGTTCTTC. As protein: CASSGASGIHNEQFF.

This clone was seen just once. The chain uses TRBV5-1 and TRBJ2-6, with a tentative D call TRBD1 (6 bases). The germline V gene has CDR1 SGHRS and CDR2 YFSETQ. CDR3 size: 15 residues. With 4 bases removed from V and 13 bases from J, the gap between germline ends came to 21 bases. CDR3 sequence (DNA): TGCGCCAGCAGCGGAACCTCGGACAGAGCTCAGGTCCTGACTTTC. Amino acids: CASSGTSDRAQVLTF.

The chain links TRBV19 to TRBJ1-2; 9 bases line up with TRBD1. V lost 7 bases to trimming and J lost 8 bases; unmatched junction nucleotides: 14. In germline, CDR1 is LNHDA, CDR2 SQIVND (reference sequence). This CDR3 comprises 15 residues. The CDR3 nucleotides are TGTGCCAGTACCTCTCGGGACAGGGCGGGTCGGGGCTACACCTTC. Protein: CASTSRDRAGRGYTF.

The chain carries TRBV19 and TRBJ2-5; D might be TRBD2 (6 bases). V lost 5 bases and J lost 1, with 8 bases in between. This CDR3 region has 13 residues. Germline V CDR1 and CDR2: LNHDA, SQIVND (reference sequence). CDR3 protein: CASSEGGQETQYF. The DNA for the CDR3 is TGTGCCAGTAGTGAGGGAGGCCAAGAGACCCAGTACTTC.

This clone was counted once. The rearrangement joins TRBV27 to TRBJ2-3, with 7 bases lining up with TRBD2. The trim removed 2 bases at V and 3 bases at J, leaving 5 bases unmatched. The germline CDR1 and CDR2 sequences are MNHEY and SMNVEV (reference sequence). CDR3 length equals 15 residues. The CDR3 region has the DNA TGTGCCAGCAGTTTAACGGGAGGAGAGACAGATACGCAGTATTTT. It translates to CASSLTGGETDTQYF.

V usage is TRBV6-1 and J usage is TRBJ2-5, with TRBD2 identical over 7 bases. The germline V gene has CDR1 MNHNS and CDR2 SASEGT. The CDR3 consists of 17 residues. Trimming took 1 base from V and 6 from J; bases not matched to a gene: 14. CDR3 nucleotide sequence: TGTGCCAGCAGTGAAGTTGCGGGCGCGGGAGCCATGCAGACCCAGTACTTC. As protein: CASSEVAGAGAMQTQYF.